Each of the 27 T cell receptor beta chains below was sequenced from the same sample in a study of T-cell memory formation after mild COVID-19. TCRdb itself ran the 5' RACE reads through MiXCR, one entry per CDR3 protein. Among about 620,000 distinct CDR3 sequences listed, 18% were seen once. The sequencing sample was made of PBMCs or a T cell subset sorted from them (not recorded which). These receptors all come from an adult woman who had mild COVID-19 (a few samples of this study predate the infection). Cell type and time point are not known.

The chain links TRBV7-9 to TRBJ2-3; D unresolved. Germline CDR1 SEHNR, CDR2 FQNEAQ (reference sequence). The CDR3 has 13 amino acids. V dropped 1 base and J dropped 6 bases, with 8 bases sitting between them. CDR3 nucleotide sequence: TGTGCCAGCAGCTTAGAGCCCTGGGATACGCAGTATTTT. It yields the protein CASSLEPWDTQYF.

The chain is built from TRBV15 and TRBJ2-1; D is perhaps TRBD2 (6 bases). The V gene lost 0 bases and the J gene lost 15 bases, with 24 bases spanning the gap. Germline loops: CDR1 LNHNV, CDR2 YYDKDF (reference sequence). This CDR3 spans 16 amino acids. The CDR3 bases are TGTGCCACCAGCAGAGATGGGCTAGCGAACTACCATGAGTCGTTCTTC. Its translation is CATSRDGLANYHESFF.

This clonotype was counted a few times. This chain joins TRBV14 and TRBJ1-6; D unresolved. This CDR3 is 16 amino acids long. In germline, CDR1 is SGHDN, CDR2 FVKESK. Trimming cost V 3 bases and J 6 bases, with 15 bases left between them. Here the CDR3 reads CASSHGRWAGNSPLHF. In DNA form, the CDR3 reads TGTGCCAGCAGCCACGGACGTTGGGCCGGTAATTCACCCCTCCACTTT. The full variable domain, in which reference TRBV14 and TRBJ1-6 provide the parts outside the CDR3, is EAGVTQFPSHSVIEKGQTVTLRCDPISGHDNLYWYRRVMGKEIKFLLHFVKESKQDESGMPNNRFLAERTGGTYSTLKVQPAELEDSGVYFCASSHGRWAGNSPLHFGNGTRLTVT.

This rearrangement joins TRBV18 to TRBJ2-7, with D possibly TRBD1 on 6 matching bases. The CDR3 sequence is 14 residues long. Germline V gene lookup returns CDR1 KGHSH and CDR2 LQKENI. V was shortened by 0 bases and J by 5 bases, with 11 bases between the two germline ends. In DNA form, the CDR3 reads TGTGCCAGCTCACCACCGATCAGGGGTAACGAGCAGTACTTC. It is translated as CASSPPIRGNEQYF. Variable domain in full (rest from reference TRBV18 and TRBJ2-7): NAGVMQNPRHLVRRRGQEARLRCSPMKGHSHVYWYRQLPEEGLKFMVYLQKENIIDESGMPKERFSAEFPKEGPSILRIQQVVRGDSAAYFCASSPPIRGNEQYFGPGTRLTVT.

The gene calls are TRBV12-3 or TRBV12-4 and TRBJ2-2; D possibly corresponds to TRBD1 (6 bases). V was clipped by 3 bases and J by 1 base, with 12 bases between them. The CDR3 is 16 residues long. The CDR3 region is CASSLDRDKNTGELFF. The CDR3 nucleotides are TGTGCCAGCAGTTTGGACCGGGACAAGAACACCGGGGAGCTGTTTTTT.

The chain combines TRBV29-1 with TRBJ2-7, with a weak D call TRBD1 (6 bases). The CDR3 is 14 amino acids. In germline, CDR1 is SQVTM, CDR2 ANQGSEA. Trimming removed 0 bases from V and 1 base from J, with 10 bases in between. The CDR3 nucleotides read TGCAGCGTTGAAGACAGGGGTATTTCCTACGAGCAGTACTTC. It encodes CSVEDRGISYEQYF.

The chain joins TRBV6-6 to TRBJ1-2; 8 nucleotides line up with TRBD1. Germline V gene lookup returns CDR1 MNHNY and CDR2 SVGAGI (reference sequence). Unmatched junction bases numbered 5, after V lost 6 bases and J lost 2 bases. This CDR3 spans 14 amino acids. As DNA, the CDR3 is TGTGCCAGCAGCCGGACAGGGATGAACTATGGCTACACCTTC. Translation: CASSRTGMNYGYTF.

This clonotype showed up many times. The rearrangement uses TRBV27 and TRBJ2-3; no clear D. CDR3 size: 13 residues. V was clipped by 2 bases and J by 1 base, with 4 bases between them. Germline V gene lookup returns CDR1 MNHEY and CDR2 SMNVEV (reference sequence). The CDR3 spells CASSLRRTDTQYF. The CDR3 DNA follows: TGTGCCAGCAGTTTACGGCGCACAGATACGCAGTATTTT.

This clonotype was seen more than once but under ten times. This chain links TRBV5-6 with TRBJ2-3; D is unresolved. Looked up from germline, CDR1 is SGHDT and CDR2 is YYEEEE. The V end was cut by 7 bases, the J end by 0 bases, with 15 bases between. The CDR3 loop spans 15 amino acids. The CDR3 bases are TGTGCCAGCCCTGCCACCGGAACTAGCACAGATACGCAGTATTTT. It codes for CASPATGTSTDTQYF.

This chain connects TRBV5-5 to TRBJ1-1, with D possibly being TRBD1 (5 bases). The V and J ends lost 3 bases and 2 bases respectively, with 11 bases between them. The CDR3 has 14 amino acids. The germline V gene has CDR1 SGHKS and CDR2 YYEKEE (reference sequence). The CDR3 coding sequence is TGTGCCAGCAGCTACTGGGACGGAAACACTGAAGCTTTCTTT. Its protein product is CASSYWDGNTEAFF.

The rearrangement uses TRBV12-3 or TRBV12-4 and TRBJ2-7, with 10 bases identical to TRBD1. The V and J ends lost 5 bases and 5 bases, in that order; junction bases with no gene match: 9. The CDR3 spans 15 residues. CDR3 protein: CASSPWTGGAHEQYF. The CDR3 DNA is TGTGCCAGCAGTCCCTGGACAGGGGGTGCTCACGAGCAGTACTTC.

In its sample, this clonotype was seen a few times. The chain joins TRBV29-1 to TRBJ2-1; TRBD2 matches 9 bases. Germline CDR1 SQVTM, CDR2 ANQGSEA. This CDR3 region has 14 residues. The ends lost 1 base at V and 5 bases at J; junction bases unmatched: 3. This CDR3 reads CSVEGLAVDNEQFF. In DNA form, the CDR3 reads TGCAGCGTTGAAGGACTAGCGGTCGACAATGAGCAGTTCTTC.

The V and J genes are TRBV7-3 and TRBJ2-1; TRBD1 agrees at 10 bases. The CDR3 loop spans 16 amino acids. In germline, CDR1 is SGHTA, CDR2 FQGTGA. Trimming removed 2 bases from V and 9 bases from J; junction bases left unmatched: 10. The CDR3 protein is CASSLLGTGDWGEQFF. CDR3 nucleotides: TGTGCCAGCAGCTTATTGGGGACAGGGGATTGGGGTGAGCAGTTCTTC.

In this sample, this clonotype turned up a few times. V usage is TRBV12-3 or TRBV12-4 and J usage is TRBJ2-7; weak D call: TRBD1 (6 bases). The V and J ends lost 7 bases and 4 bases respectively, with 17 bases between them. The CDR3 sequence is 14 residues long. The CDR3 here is CASNPTGPYYEQYF. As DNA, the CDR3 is TGTGCCAGCAACCCGACAGGACCTTATTACGAGCAGTACTTC.

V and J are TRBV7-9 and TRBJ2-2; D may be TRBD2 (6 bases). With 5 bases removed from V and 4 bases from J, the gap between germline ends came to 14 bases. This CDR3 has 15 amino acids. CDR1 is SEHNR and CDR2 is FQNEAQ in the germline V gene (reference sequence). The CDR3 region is CASSLRGITTGELFF. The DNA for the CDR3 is TGTGCCAGCAGCCTACGGGGGATCACCACCGGGGAGCTGTTTTTT.

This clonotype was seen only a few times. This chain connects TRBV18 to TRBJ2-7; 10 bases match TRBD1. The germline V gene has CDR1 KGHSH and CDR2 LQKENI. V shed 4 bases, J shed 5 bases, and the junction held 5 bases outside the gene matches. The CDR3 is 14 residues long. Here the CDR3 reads CASSLQGQGNEQYF. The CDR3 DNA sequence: TGTGCCAGCTCACTCCAGGGACAGGGGAACGAGCAGTACTTC.

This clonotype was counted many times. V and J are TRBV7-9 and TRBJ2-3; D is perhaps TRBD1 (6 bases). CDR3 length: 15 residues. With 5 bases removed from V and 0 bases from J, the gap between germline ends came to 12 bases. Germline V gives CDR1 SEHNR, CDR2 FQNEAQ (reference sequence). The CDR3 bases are TGTGCCAGCAGCCAACAGGGTCAAAGCACAGATACGCAGTATTTT. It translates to CASSQQGQSTDTQYF. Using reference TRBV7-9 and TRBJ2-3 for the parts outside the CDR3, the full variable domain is DTGVSQNPRHKITKRGQNVTFRCDPISEHNRLYWYRQTLGQGPEFLTYFQNEAQLEKSRLLSDRFSAERPKGSFSTLEIQRTEQGDSAMYLCASSQQGQSTDTQYFGPGTRLTVL.

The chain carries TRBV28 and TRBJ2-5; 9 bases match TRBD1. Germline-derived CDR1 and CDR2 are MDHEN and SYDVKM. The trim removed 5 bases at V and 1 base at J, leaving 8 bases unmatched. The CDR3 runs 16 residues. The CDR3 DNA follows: TGTGCCAGCAGTCGCAACAGGGGGCACCGCCAAGAGACCCAGTACTTC. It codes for CASSRNRGHRQETQYF.

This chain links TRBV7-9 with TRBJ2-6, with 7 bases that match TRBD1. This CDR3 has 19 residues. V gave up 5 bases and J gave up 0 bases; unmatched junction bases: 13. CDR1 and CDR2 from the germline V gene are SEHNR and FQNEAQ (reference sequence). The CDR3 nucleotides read TGTGCCAGCAGCACCCGATCCGGGACAGCGTACTCTGGGGCCAACGTCCTGACTTTC. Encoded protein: CASSTRSGTAYSGANVLTF.

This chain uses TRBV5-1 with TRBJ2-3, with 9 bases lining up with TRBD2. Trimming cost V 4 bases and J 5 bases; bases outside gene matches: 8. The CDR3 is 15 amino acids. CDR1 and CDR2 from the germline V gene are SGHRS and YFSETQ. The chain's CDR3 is CASSNSGSGKDTQYF. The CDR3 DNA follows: TGCGCCAGCAGCAATAGCGGGAGCGGGAAAGATACGCAGTATTTT.

The CDR3 nucleotides are TGCAGTGCGCGGACAGGGTTTAGGGAGACCCAGTACTTC. It specifies CSARTGFRETQYF. V usage is TRBV20-1 and J usage is TRBJ2-5; the match to TRBD1 covers 8 bases. The CDR3 contains 13 residues. Germline V gives CDR1 DFQATT, CDR2 SNEGSKA (reference sequence). J gave up 5 bases and V 6 bases, and 8 bases lay outside the gene matches.

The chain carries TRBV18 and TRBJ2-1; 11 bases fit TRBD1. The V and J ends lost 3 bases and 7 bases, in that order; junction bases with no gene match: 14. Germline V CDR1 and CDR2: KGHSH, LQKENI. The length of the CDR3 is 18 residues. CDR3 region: CASSPTDRGRLLTNEQFF. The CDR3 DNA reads TGTGCCAGCTCACCTACGGACAGGGGGCGGCTGTTAACAAATGAGCAGTTCTTC.

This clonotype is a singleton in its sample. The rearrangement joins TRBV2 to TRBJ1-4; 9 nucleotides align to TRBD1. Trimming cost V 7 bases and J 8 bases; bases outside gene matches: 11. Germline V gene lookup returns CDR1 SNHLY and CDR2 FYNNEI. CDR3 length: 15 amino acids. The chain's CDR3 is CASIPNMGQGEKLFF. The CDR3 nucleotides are TGTGCCAGCATTCCGAACATGGGACAGGGAGAAAAACTGTTTTTT. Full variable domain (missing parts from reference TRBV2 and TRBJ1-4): EPEVTQTPSHQVTQMGQEVILRCVPISNHLYFYWYRQILGQKVEFLVSFYNNEISEKSEIFDDQFSVERPDGSNFTLKIRSTKLEDSAMYFCASIPNMGQGEKLFFGSGTQLSVL.

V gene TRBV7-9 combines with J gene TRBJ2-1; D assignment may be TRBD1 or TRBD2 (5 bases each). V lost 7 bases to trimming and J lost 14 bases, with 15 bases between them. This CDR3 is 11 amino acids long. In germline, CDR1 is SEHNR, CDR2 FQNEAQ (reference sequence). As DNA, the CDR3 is TGTGCCAGCAACGATCATGTGGGGGAGTTCTTC. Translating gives CASNDHVGEFF.

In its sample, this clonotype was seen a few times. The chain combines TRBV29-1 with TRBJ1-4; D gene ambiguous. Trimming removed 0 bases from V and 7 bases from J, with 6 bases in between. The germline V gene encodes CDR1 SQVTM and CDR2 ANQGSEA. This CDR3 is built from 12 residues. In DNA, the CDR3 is TGCAGCGTTGAAGATGGCAGTGAAAAACTGTTTTTT. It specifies CSVEDGSEKLFF.

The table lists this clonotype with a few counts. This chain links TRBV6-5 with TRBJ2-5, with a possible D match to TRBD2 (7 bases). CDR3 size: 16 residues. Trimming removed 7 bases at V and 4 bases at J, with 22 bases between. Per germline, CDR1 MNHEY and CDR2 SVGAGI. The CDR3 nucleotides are TGTGCCAGCACCGATACGCCTGTCGGGGGGCGAGAGACCCAGTACTTC. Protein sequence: CASTDTPVGGRETQYF.

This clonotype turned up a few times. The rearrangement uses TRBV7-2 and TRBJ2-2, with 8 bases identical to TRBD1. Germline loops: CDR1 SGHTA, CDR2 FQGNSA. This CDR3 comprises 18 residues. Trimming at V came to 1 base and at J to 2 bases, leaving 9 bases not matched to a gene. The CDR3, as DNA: TGTGCCAGCAGCTTAGGGCCCACAGGGGGTAGAAACACCGGGGAGCTGTTTTTT. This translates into CASSLGPTGGRNTGELFF. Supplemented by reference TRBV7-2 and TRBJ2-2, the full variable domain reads GAGVSQSPSNKVTEKGKDVELRCDPISGHTALYWYRQSLGQGLEFLIYFQGNSAPDKSGLPSDRFSAERTGGSVSTLTIQRTQQEDSAVYLCASSLGPTGGRNTGELFFGEGSRLTVL.